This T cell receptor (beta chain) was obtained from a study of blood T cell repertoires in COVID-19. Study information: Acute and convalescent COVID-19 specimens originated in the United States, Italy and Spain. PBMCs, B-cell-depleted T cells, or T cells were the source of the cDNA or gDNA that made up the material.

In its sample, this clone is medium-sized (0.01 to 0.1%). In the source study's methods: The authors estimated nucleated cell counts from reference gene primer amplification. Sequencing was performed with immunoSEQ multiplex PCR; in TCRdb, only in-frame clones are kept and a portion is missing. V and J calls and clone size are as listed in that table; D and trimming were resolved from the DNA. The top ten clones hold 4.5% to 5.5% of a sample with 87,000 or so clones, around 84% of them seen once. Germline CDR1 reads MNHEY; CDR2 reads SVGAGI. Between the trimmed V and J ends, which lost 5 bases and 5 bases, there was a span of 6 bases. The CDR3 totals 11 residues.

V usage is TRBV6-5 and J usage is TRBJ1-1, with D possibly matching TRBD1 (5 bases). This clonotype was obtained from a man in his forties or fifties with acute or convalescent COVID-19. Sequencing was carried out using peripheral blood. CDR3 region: CASSRGTEAFF. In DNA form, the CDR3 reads TGTGCCAGCAGTCGGGGGACTGAAGCTTTCTTT.